This is a list of T cell receptor beta chains from one sample in a study of T-cell memory formation after mild COVID-19. TCRdb reprocessed the 5' RACE reads with MiXCR, giving one entry per CDR3 protein. In the table there are roughly 180,000 distinct CDR3 sequences, around a tenth of which are singletons. The sequencing input was PBMCs or a T cell subset sorted from them (not recorded which). Receptors originate from a man aged 18 to 29 who had mild COVID-19 (a few samples of this study predate the infection). Cell type and time point are not known. Each CDR3 is given with its conserved first and last residue. Fields, in order: V gene, D gene, clone size, J gene, CDR3 protein, CDR3 DNA. A D gene is named only where the DNA matches it firmly. Some rows mark clone size as missing; the rest say once, few, many or name a class of expanded clone.

>TRBV5-1|TRBD2|.|TRBJ2-7
CASSLNSGDSYEQYF
TGCGCCAGCAGCTTAAATAGCGGGGACTCCTACGAGCAGTACTTC
>TRBV20-1|.|few|TRBJ2-5
CSAPTRSETQYF
TGCAGTGCTCCCACTAGATCGGAGACCCAGTACTTC
>TRBV3-1|TRBD2|.|TRBJ2-5
CASSQEGPGGLNF
TGTGCCAGCAGCCAAGAGGGCCCGGGGGGGCTGAACTTC
>TRBV5-1|TRBD1|many|TRBJ1-1
CASSLAGGNTEAFF
TGCGCCAGCAGCTTGGCAGGGGGAAACACTGAAGCTTTCTTT
>TRBV4-1|.|many|TRBJ1-1
CASSQEGRGGSTEAFF
TGCGCCAGCAGCCAAGAGGGCCGGGGTGGGAGCACTGAAGCTTTCTTT
>TRBV5-4|.|.|TRBJ1-2
CASSFRTSPGYNF
TGTGCCAGCAGCTTTAGGACATCCCCCGGCTACAACTTC
>TRBV5-1|.|.|TRBJ1-4
CASSKTGGEKLFF
TGCGCCAGCAGCAAGACTGGTGGGGAAAAACTGTTTTTT
>TRBV12-3/TRBV12-4|TRBD1|.|TRBJ2-6
CASSRGPGANVLTF
TGTGCCAGCAGCAGGGGGCCTGGGGCCAACGTCCTGACTTTC
>TRBV6-5|.|once|TRBJ1-2
CASSHEGENTF
TGTGCCAGCAGCCACGAGGGGGAGAACACCTTC
>TRBV11-2|.|many|TRBJ2-1
CASSLDFEQFF
TGTGCCAGCAGCTTAGACTTTGAGCAGTTCTTC
>TRBV15|.|few|TRBJ2-3
CATSSWGASVDTQYF
TGTGCCACCAGCAGTTGGGGGGCCTCGGTAGATACGCAGTATTTT
>TRBV7-8|.|.|TRBJ2-2
CASSPTGHLTNGELFF
TGTGCCAGCAGCCCGACGGGACATCTGACTAATGGGGAGCTGTTTTTT
>TRBV10-1|.|.|TRBJ2-1
CASSRWTRASEQFF
TGCGCCAGCTCCCGATGGACCCGAGCCAGTGAGCAGTTCTTC
>TRBV29-1|TRBD1|.|TRBJ2-2
CSVGQGDTGELFF
TGCAGCGTTGGACAGGGGGACACCGGGGAGCTGTTTTTT
>TRBV5-1|TRBD1|few|TRBJ2-5
CASSTGQGSWETQYF
TGCGCCAGCAGCACTGGACAGGGGTCATGGGAGACCCAGTACTTC
>TRBV4-3|TRBD1|.|TRBJ1-6
CASSQDWTGYYNSPLHF
TGCGCCAGCAGCCAAGATTGGACAGGGTATTATAATTCACCCCTCCACTTT
>TRBV14|.|few|TRBJ1-1
CASSQVAPGNTEAFF
TGTGCCAGCAGCCAAGTCGCACCCGGGAACACTGAAGCTTTCTTT
>TRBV27|TRBD1|many|TRBJ2-1
CASSPFGAGGYDEQFF
TGTGCCAGCAGTCCTTTTGGGGCAGGGGGTTATGATGAGCAGTTCTTC
>TRBV4-1|TRBD2|many|TRBJ2-5
CASSRLPSGGQETQYF
TGCGCCAGCAGCCGACTGCCTAGCGGGGGACAAGAGACCCAGTACTTC
>TRBV21-1|.|.|TRBJ2-5
CASSNDREKETQYF
TGTGCCAGCAGCAATGACAGGGAGAAGGAGACCCAGTACTTC
>TRBV11-2|TRBD1|few|TRBJ2-2
CASSLSPGTVGTGELFF
TGTGCCAGCAGCCTGTCTCCGGGGACAGTCGGAACCGGGGAGCTGTTTTTT
>TRBV2|.|few|TRBJ2-3
CASSGGASLSTDTQYF
TGTGCCAGCAGTGGGGGGGCAAGCCTGAGCACAGATACGCAGTATTTT
>TRBV5-1|TRBD1|.|TRBJ2-7
CASSMTGSYEQYF
TGCGCCAGCAGCATGACAGGGTCCTACGAGCAGTACTTC
>TRBV2|.|few|TRBJ2-5
CASRTDKETQYF
TGTGCCAGCAGAACAGATAAAGAGACCCAGTACTTC
>TRBV28|.|many|TRBJ1-2
CASLGSLNYGYTF
TGTGCCAGCCTCGGCAGCCTCAACTATGGCTACACCTTC
>TRBV4-2|TRBD1|many|TRBJ1-6
CASSKIDRGHSYNSPLHF
TGTGCCAGCAGCAAAATAGACAGGGGGCACTCCTATAATTCACCCCTCCACTTT
>TRBV11-2|.|few|TRBJ2-7
CASSFRVRTDTYEQYF
TGTGCCAGCAGCTTTCGTGTCCGGACAGACACCTACGAGCAGTACTTC
>TRBV20-1|TRBD1|.|TRBJ2-1
CSARDGTGYDEQFF
TGCAGTGCTAGAGATGGGACAGGGTATGATGAGCAGTTCTTC
>TRBV2|.|.|TRBJ2-7
CASSESQGRSYEQYF
TGTGCCAGCAGTGAAAGTCAGGGACGGTCCTACGAGCAGTACTTC
>TRBV7-2|TRBD2|.|TRBJ2-7
CASSLEGGNPQQYF
TGTGCCAGCAGCTTAGAGGGAGGGAACCCCCAGCAGTACTTC
>TRBV5-6|TRBD2|.|TRBJ2-1
CASSKRGGLQFF
TGTGCCAGCAGCAAACGGGGGGGCCTCCAGTTCTTC
>TRBV7-8|.|few|TRBJ2-3
CASSPTWTAGADTQYF
TGTGCCAGCAGCCCGACGTGGACAGCCGGGGCAGATACGCAGTATTTT
>TRBV7-2|TRBD2|many|TRBJ2-3
CASSLTSGHTDTQYF
TGTGCCAGCAGCTTGACTAGCGGTCACACAGATACGCAGTATTTT
>TRBV12-3/TRBV12-4|.|few|TRBJ1-2
CASAWGSYGYTF
TGTGCCAGCGCCTGGGGGAGCTATGGCTACACCTTC
>TRBV20-1|.|.|TRBJ1-2
CSAWTDYGYTF
TGCAGTGCTTGGACGGACTATGGCTACACCTTC
>TRBV6-5|.|few|TRBJ1-6
CASTDRDYNSPLHF
TGTGCCAGCACCGACAGAGACTATAATTCACCCCTCCACTTT
>TRBV20-1|TRBD1|.|TRBJ1-4
CSAREKYRGLNEKLFF
TGCAGTGCTAGGGAGAAGTACAGGGGACTAAATGAAAAACTGTTTTTT
>TRBV2|.|many|TRBJ2-1
CASRRGGDEQFF
TGTGCCAGCAGGAGGGGGGGGGATGAGCAGTTCTTC
>TRBV25-1|.|.|TRBJ2-3
CASLGGPPDTQYF
TGTGCCAGTTTAGGGGGGCCCCCAGATACGCAGTATTTT
>TRBV4-1|TRBD2|few|TRBJ2-1
CASSQTSGGLSNEQFF
TGCGCCAGCAGCCAGACTAGCGGGGGCCTGTCTAATGAGCAGTTCTTC
>TRBV14|.|.|TRBJ1-3
CASSQDLRSSGNTIYF
TGTGCCAGCAGCCAAGATTTGCGAAGCTCTGGAAACACCATATATTTT
>TRBV5-1|TRBD2|few|TRBJ2-2
CASSLTGGNTGELFF
TGCGCCAGCAGCTTGACGGGGGGGAACACCGGGGAGCTGTTTTTT